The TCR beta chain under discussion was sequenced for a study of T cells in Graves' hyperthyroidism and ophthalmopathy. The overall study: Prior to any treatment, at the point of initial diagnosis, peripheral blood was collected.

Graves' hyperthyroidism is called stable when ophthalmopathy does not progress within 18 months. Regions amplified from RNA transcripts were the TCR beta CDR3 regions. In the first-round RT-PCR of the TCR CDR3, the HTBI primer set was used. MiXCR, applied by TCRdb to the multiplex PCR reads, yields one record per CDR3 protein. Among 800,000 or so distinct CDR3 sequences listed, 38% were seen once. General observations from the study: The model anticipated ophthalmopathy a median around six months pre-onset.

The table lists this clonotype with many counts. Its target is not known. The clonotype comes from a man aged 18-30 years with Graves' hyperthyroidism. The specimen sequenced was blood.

CDR3 protein: CASTFQETQYF. CDR3 bases: TGTGCCAGCACATTCCAAGAGACCCAGTACTTC. The chain couples TRBV2 to TRBJ2-5; D remains unclear. The CDR3 length is 11 residues. Germline-derived CDR1 and CDR2 are SNHLY and FYNNEI. Trimming shortened V by 7 bases and J by 1 base, and 4 bases separated the two germline ends.